The 3 T cell receptor beta chains reported below all come from one sample, sequenced in a study of blood T cell repertoires in COVID-19. Using immunoSEQ multiplex PCR, the repertoire was profiled, and TCRdb retains in-frame clones only, with some absent. The sample has around 84,000 clones; over 70% are singletons. The sample comprised peripheral blood. The receptors were gathered from a woman between 40 and 50 years old with active or convalescent COVID-19.

The chain carries TRBV19 and TRBJ2-3, with 9 positions matching TRBD1. The CDR3 is 16 residues long. Unmatched junction bases numbered 12, after V lost 5 bases and J lost 6 bases. CDR1 and CDR2 (germline): LNHDA, SQIVND (reference sequence). CDR3 protein: CASSSRGTGYFDTQYF. Here the CDR3 DNA reads TGTGCCAGTAGTTCTCGCGGGACAGGGTATTTCGATACGCAGTATTTT.

This clone showed up just once. The rearrangement joins TRBV9 to TRBJ2-7; 11 positions match TRBD2. The CDR3 loop spans 15 amino acids. Germline-derived CDR1 and CDR2 are SGDLS and YYNGEE. The V and J ends lost 4 bases and 4 bases, in that order; junction bases with no gene match: 7. The CDR3 region has the DNA TGTGCCAGCAGCCCTCGACTAGCGGGGAGTTACGAGCAGTACTTC. The encoded protein is CASSPRLAGSYEQYF.

This clone was recorded once. V is TRBV18 and J is TRBJ1-2; a weak D match, TRBD1 (5 bases). With 4 bases removed from V and 3 bases from J, the gap between germline ends came to 15 bases. The CDR3 totals 15 residues. Germline loops: CDR1 KGHSH, CDR2 LQKENI. The CDR3 DNA follows: TGTGCCAGCTCACGATCTGCCGACAGCTACTATGGCTACACCTTC. Residues: CASSRSADSYYGYTF.